The present T cell receptor (beta chain) was sequenced within a study of cytomegalovirus exposure and HLA in healthy donors. About this clone itself: Its specificity is unknown.

Germline loops: CDR1 SGHAT, CDR2 FQNNGV. Trimming removed 5 bases from V and 7 bases from J, with 9 bases in between. The CDR3 length is 12 residues. The study, taken as a whole, reports: Most observed TCR sequences were rare, whereas some public TCRs were detected in many donors.

The PCR made use of 60 Vbeta and 13 Jbeta primers. This table comes from immunoSEQ multiplex PCR, and its TCRdb copy is limited to in-frame clones, with some not included. The table records about 170,000 clones, approximately 80% of them present only once. The TCR sequence derives from a woman in her late teens or twenties in good health and CMV-seronegative. The chain couples TRBV11-2 to TRBJ2-1; D is possibly TRBD2 (5 bases). The material sequenced was PBMCs. The chain's CDR3 is CASSLSANEQFF. In DNA form, the CDR3 reads TGTGCCAGCAGCCTTAGCGCTAATGAGCAGTTCTTC.